The text below deals with one T cell receptor beta chain. In the original workflow: Reference gene primer amplification in the assay estimated nucleated cell counts. The method was immunoSEQ multiplex PCR; TCRdb's version includes in-frame clones alone and lacks a portion of them. That table furnishes V, J and clone size, whereas the DNA furnished D and trimming. The sample yields some 420,000 clones, 80% to 90% seen once. This record comes from a study of blood T cell repertoires in COVID-19. Germline V lookup: CDR1 SGHTA, CDR2 FQGTGA. The CDR3 has 13 residues. Deletions cut 5 bases from V and 6 bases from J, with 13 bases between.

This chain uses TRBV7-3 with TRBJ2-5; perhaps TRBD1 as D (5 bases). The TCR sequence derives from a young man who had recovered from COVID-19. Sequenced sample: PBMCs or T cells enriched from blood (not recorded which). DNA for the CDR3: TGTGCCAGCAGCCCCGACAGTCAACAGACCCAGTACTTC. It is translated as CASSPDSQQTQYF.